This T cell receptor beta chain was recorded in a study of T cell repertoires in aging, cancer and after chemotherapy. On the study more broadly: Donor ages fell into six groups from 30 or younger up to 70 or older. Points from the study as a whole: Hematological cancer patients had lymphoid organ infiltration that may impair thymic emigration or T cell expansion. These repertoire data do not allow conclusions about immunological memory after chemotherapy.

Rearranged V-D-J TRB sequences were amplified with a mixed TRB-A/B primer pool. TCRdb itself ran the multiplex PCR reads through MiXCR, one entry per CDR3 protein. The sample includes more than 1,200 distinct CDR3 sequences, around 48% seen only once; the top ten take 35% to 40%. Amplification of TCR beta used genomic DNA extracted from peripheral blood. CDR1 and CDR2 (germline): MNHEY, SVGAGI. The CDR3 length is 16 residues. With 2 bases removed from V and 2 bases from J, the gap between germline ends came to 15 bases. In its sample, this clonotype ranks as hyperexpanded. As yet, its antigen is unknown.

The chain carries TRBV6-5 and TRBJ2-5, with D unresolved. This sequence was found in a human donor with a blood cancer. The material sequenced was blood. The CDR3 sequence is CASSYMEGKGQETQYF. As DNA, the CDR3 is TGTGCCAGCAGTTACATGGAAGGGAAAGGACAAGAGACCCAGTACTTC.